What follows are 19 T cell receptor beta chains derived from one specimen sequenced in a study of neurological immune-mediated disorders. TCRdb recomputed calls from the 5' RACE reads with MiXCR, one row per CDR3 protein. The table records about 35,000 distinct CDR3 sequences, 3% to 4.5% of them present only once. Sequenced material: PBMCs. The receptors originated from a man under 40 with multiple sclerosis.

This clonotype was observed many times. This chain links TRBV5-1 with TRBJ2-7; 8 bases are a match to TRBD2. Germline loops: CDR1 SGHRS, CDR2 YFSETQ. V dropped 0 bases and J dropped 5; count of bases not matched to a gene: 1. This CDR3 spans 13 amino acids. Here the CDR3 reads CASSLVAGNEQYF. As DNA, the CDR3 is TGCGCCAGCAGCTTGGTAGCGGGGAACGAGCAGTACTTC.

At least ten counts were recorded for this clonotype. V usage is TRBV10-3 and J usage is TRBJ2-1; D is ambiguous. The V gene lost 3 bases and the J gene lost 7 bases, with 10 bases spanning the gap. The CDR3 runs 13 residues. Germline V lookup: CDR1 ENHRY, CDR2 SYGVKD. CDR3 in DNA: TGTGCCATCAGTGAAATACAGAGAAATGAGCAGTTCTTC. Encoded protein: CAISEIQRNEQFF.

This clonotype has a count of ten or more. This chain uses TRBV20-1 with TRBJ2-1; D gene unclear. Germline assignment: CDR1 DFQATT and CDR2 SNEGSKA (reference sequence). V dropped 6 bases and J dropped 4 bases, with 10 bases sitting between them. The CDR3 runs to 12 residues. The CDR3 nucleotides are TGCAGTGCCCCGACTGATTACAATGAGCAGTTCTTC. Protein: CSAPTDYNEQFF.

This clonotype was seen a few times. The rearrangement joins TRBV6-6 to TRBJ2-7, with D tentatively TRBD1 (5 bases). Germline assignment: CDR1 MNHNY and CDR2 SVGAGI (reference sequence). V was trimmed by 0 bases and J by 3 bases, leaving 12 bases between them. There are 15 residues in the CDR3. The CDR3 is CASSYSLDTLYEQYF. In nucleotides, the CDR3 is TGTGCCAGCAGTTACTCGCTGGACACCCTCTACGAGCAGTACTTC.

CDR3 coding DNA: TGCAGTGCTAGCAGGACATACAATGAGCAGTTCTTC. Its protein product is CSASRTYNEQFF. The chain joins TRBV20-1 to TRBJ2-1; TRBD1 might be the D (5 bases). Between the trimmed V and J ends, which lost 3 bases and 4 bases, there was a span of 7 bases. The V gene's germline CDR1 is DFQATT and CDR2 SNEGSKA (reference sequence). The CDR3 sequence is 12 residues long.

This clonotype was observed many times. The CDR3 loop is CSASSTGGTGELFF. The CDR3 DNA reads TGCAGTGCTAGTAGCACAGGGGGCACCGGGGAGCTGTTTTTT. The rearrangement joins TRBV20-1 to TRBJ2-2; TRBD1 matches at 8 bases. In germline, CDR1 is DFQATT, CDR2 SNEGSKA (reference sequence). The CDR3 length is 14 residues. The V and J ends lost 3 bases and 4 bases, in that order; junction bases with no gene match: 4.

In its sample, this clonotype was seen a few times. It may be a read error: a sequence one base away is much more abundant. The chain has TRBV12-3 or TRBV12-4 and TRBJ1-4; D not resolved. Trimming pared 4 bases from V and 13 bases from J, leaving 13 bases between. CDR3 length: 12 amino acids. DNA for the CDR3: TGTGCCAGCAGTTCTACCCTCCTGGGACTGTTTTTT. Translation: CASSSTLLGLFF.

This clonotype was seen repeatedly, ten times or more. The chain has TRBV5-5 and TRBJ2-7; D not resolved. Germline assignment: CDR1 SGHKS and CDR2 YYEKEE (reference sequence). The V end was cut by 5 bases, the J end by 0 bases, with 12 bases between. The CDR3 runs to 14 residues. The CDR3 here is CASSSRTASYEQYF. CDR3 DNA: TGTGCCAGCAGTTCCCGGACGGCCTCCTACGAGCAGTACTTC.

There are many counts of this clonotype. At one end the junction does not follow the germline gene, possibly because of a read error. The J gene is TRBJ2-1, the V gene TRBV7-7; 7 bases match TRBD2. The CDR3 contains 14 residues. From germline, CDR1 is SSHAT and CDR2 FNYEAQ (reference sequence). CDR3 residues: CASSLRAGTNEQFF. As DNA, the CDR3 is TGTGCTAGCAGCTTAAGAGCGGGGACGAATGAGCAGTTCTTC.

With regard to this clonotype: At one boundary the junction diverges from the germline segment, which might be a read error. The J gene is TRBJ2-1, the V gene TRBV7-7; TRBD1 might be the D (6 bases). The CDR3 is 16 residues long. Germline lookup yields CDR1 SSHAT and CDR2 FNYEAQ (reference sequence). Here the CDR3 DNA reads TGTGCTAGCAGCTTAGGTTCCCGAGGGGGCTACAATGAGCAGTTCTTC. Encoded protein: CASSLGSRGGYNEQFF. Full variable domain (rest looked up from reference TRBV7-7 and TRBJ2-1): GAGVSQSPRYKVTKRGQDVTLRCDPISSHATLYWYQQALGQGPEFLTYFNYEAQPDKSGLPSDRFSAERPEGSISTLTIQRTEQRDSAMYRCASSLGSRGGYNEQFFGPGTRLTVL.

This clonotype was seen repeatedly, ten times or more. The V gene is TRBV29-1, the J gene TRBJ1-1, with 8 nucleotides matching TRBD1. After removal of 6 bases from V and 2 bases from J, the junction contained 8 bases not matched to a gene. The germline gives CDR1 SQVTM, CDR2 ANQGSEA. CDR3 length: 14 amino acids. This CDR3 reads CSVWTGPVNTEAFF. CDR3 DNA: TGCAGCGTGTGGACAGGGCCTGTTAACACTGAAGCTTTCTTT.

This clonotype appeared a few times. V usage is TRBV6-5 and J usage is TRBJ1-1; no clear D. The CDR3 length is 15 residues. The ends were cut back, 0 bases at V and 3 bases at J, with 11 bases in the middle. Germline V lookup: CDR1 MNHEY, CDR2 SVGAGI. CDR3 nucleotide sequence: TGTGCCAGCAGTTACTCATTGAAAAAGGACACTGAAGCTTTCTTT. It specifies CASSYSLKKDTEAFF.

This clonotype appeared many times. The chain is built from TRBV4-1 and TRBJ1-4; 7 bases map to TRBD1. Trimming took 5 bases from V and 5 from J; bases not matched to a gene: 17. The CDR3 totals 18 residues. The germline V gene has CDR1 MGHRA and CDR2 YSYEKL. This CDR3 is CASSERNRGAISNEKLFF. The CDR3 nucleotides read TGCGCCAGCAGCGAGCGGAACAGGGGCGCCATCTCCAATGAAAAACTGTTTTTT.

By its share, this clonotype is medium-sized (0.01 to 0.1%). J is TRBJ1-1 and V is TRBV10-3, with TRBD1 matching 10 bases. V gave up 6 bases and J gave up 11 bases; unmatched junction bases: 9. Germline CDR1 and CDR2: ENHRY and SYGVKD. The CDR3 length is 13 residues. The CDR3 spells CAIRPGQGFMAFF. Here the CDR3 DNA reads TGTGCCATCAGACCGGGACAGGGGTTTATGGCTTTCTTT.

As regards this clonotype: The final CDR3 position lacks the conserved phenylalanine or tryptophan, pointing to a likely read error. V and J are TRBV5-1 and TRBJ2-7; D possibly corresponds to TRBD1 (6 bases). The CDR3 totals 14 residues. Germline V gene sequence: CDR1 SGHRS, CDR2 YFSETQ. Trimming shortened V by 1 base and J by 7 bases, and 15 bases separated the two germline ends. The CDR3 bases are TGCGCCAGCAGCTTGAGGACAGATGGTCAAGAGCAGTACAAC. It codes for CASSLRTDGQEQYN.

This clonotype was recorded at least ten times. The chain carries TRBV20-1 and TRBJ1-4, with 7 bases matching TRBD1. V dropped 5 bases and J dropped 0; count of bases not matched to a gene: 0. There are 13 residues in the CDR3. Germline CDR1 DFQATT, CDR2 SNEGSKA (reference sequence). The CDR3 protein is CSADRATNEKLFF. The CDR3 DNA is TGCAGTGCTGACAGGGCAACTAATGAAAAACTGTTTTTT.

The table lists this clonotype with many counts. The chain combines TRBV5-1 with TRBJ2-7, with D tentatively TRBD1 (6 bases). CDR3 length equals 14 residues. Trimming removed 1 base from V and 6 bases from J, with 14 bases in between. The germline gives CDR1 SGHRS, CDR2 YFSETQ. CDR3 sequence: CASSLRQDIGEQYF. In nucleotides, the CDR3 is TGCGCCAGCAGCTTGAGACAGGATATAGGCGAGCAGTACTTC. The whole variable domain, remainder taken from reference TRBV5-1 and TRBJ2-7, is KAGVTQTPRYLIKTRGQQVTLSCSPISGHRSVSWYQQTPGQGLQFLFEYFSETQRNKGNFPGRFSGRQFSNSRSEMNVSTLELGDSALYLCASSLRQDIGEQYFGPGTRLTVT.

The genes are TRBV20-1 and TRBJ2-5; TRBD2 aligns across 7 bases. V lost 5 bases and J lost 5; bases outside the gene matches: 11. This CDR3 has 14 amino acids. Germline CDR1 is DFQATT and CDR2 is SNEGSKA (reference sequence). CDR3 amino acids: CSADTGGGGETQYF. In DNA, the CDR3 is TGCAGTGCTGACACCGGCGGGGGTGGTGAGACCCAGTACTTC.

This clonotype was counted many times. The chain employs TRBV5-1 and TRBJ1-1; 7 nucleotides line up with TRBD1. CDR3 length equals 14 residues. CDR1 is SGHRS and CDR2 is YFSETQ in the germline V gene. With V trimmed by 4 bases and J by 1 base, 4 bases remained unmatched. The CDR3 nucleotides read TGCGCCAGCAGCACGTGGACAGGGAACACTGAAGCTTTCTTT. It yields the protein CASSTWTGNTEAFF.